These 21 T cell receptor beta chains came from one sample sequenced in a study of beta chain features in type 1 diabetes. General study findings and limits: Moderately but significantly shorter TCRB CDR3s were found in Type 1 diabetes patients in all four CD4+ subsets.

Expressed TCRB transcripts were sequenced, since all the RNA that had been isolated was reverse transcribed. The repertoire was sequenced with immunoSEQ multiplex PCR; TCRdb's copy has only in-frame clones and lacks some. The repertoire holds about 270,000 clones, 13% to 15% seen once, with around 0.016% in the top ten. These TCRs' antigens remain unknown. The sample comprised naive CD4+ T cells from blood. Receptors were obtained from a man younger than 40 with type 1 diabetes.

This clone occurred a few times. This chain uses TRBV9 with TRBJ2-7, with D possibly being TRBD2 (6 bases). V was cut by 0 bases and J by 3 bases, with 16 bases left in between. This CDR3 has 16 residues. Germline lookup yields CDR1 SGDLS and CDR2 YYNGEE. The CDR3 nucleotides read TGTGCCAGCAGCGTAGGGCAGGGAGGCACCTTCTACGAGCAGTACTTC. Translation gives CASSVGQGGTFYEQYF.

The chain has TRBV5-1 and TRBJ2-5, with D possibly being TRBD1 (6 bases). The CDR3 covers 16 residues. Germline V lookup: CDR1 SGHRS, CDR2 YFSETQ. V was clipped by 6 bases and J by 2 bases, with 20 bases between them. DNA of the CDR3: TGCGCCAGCACCCCGATACCACAGGGCAATCAAGAGACCCAGTACTTC. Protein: CASTPIPQGNQETQYF.

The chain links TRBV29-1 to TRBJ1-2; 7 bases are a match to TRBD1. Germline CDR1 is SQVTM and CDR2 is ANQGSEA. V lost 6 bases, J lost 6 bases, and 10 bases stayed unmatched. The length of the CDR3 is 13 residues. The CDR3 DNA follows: TGCAGCGTCTCTGGGACAGCGGTGAATGGCTACACCTTC. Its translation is CSVSGTAVNGYTF.

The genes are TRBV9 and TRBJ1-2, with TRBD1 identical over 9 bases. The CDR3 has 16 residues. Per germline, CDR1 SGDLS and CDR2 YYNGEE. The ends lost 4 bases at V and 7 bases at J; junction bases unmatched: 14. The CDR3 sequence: CASSPGTGPLSGGYTF. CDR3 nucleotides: TGTGCCAGCAGCCCCGGGACAGGGCCTTTATCGGGTGGCTACACCTTC.

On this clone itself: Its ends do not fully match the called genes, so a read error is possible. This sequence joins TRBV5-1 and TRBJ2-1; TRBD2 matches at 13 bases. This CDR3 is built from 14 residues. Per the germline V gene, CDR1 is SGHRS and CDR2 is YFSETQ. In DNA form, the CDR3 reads TGCGCCAGCAGCTTGGGGACTAGCGGGAGTCAGGAGGTCTTC. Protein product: CASSLGTSGSQEVF.

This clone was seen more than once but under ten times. The DNA of the CDR3 is TGTGCCAGCAGTGAAGACTTTAGCAATCAGCCCCAGCATTTT. This translates into CASSEDFSNQPQHF. The chain employs TRBV2 and TRBJ1-5; D gene ambiguous. V gave up 1 base and J gave up 0 bases, with 4 bases separating them. From germline, CDR1 is SNHLY and CDR2 FYNNEI. This CDR3 contains 14 residues.

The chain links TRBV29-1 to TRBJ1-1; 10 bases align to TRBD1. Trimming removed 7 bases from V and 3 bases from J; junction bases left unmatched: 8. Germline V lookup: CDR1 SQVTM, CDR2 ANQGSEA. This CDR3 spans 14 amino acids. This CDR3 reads CSATDRGQDTEAFF. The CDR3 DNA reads TGCAGCGCGACCGACAGGGGGCAGGACACTGAAGCTTTCTTT.

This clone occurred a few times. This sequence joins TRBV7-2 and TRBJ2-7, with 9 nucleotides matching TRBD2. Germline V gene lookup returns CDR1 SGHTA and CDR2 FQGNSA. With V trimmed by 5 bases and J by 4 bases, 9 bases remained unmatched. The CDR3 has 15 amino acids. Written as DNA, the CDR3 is TGTGCCAGCAGCCTCAGTCTAGCGGGATATTACGAGCAGTACTTC. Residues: CASSLSLAGYYEQYF.

Here the CDR3 DNA reads TGTGCCAGCTCACCGCAGGTCCCGAACACTGAAGCTTTCTTT. Amino acids: CASSPQVPNTEAFF. The chain uses TRBV18 and TRBJ1-1; D gene uncertain. This CDR3 is built from 14 residues. Per germline, CDR1 KGHSH and CDR2 LQKENI. V was cut by 3 bases and J by 1 base, with 9 bases left in between.

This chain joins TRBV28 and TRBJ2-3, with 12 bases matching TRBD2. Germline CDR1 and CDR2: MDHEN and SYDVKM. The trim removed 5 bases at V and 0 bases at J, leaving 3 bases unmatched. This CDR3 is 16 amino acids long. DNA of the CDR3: TGTGCCAGCAGTCGCGGGACTAGCGGGAGCACAGATACGCAGTATTTT. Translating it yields CASSRGTSGSTDTQYF.

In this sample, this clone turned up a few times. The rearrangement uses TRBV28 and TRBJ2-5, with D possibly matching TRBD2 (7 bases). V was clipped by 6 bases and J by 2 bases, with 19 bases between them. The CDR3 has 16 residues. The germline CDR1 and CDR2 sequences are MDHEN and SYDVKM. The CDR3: CASRPLRGGGQETQYF. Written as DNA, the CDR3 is TGTGCCAGCAGACCCCTGAGGGGGGGCGGACAAGAGACCCAGTACTTC.

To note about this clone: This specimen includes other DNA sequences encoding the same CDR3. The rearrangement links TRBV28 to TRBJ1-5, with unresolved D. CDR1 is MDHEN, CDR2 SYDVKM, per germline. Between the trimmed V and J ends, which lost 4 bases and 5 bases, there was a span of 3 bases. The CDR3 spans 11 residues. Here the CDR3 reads CASSSDQPQHF. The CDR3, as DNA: TGTGCCAGCAGTTCGGATCAGCCCCAGCATTTT.

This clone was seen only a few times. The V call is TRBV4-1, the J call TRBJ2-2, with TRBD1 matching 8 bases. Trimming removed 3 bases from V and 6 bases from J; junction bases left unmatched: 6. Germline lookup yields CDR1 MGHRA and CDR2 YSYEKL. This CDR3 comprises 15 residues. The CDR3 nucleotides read TGCGCCAGCAGCCAGGACAGGGTAACATCCGGGGAGCTGTTTTTT. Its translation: CASSQDRVTSGELFF.

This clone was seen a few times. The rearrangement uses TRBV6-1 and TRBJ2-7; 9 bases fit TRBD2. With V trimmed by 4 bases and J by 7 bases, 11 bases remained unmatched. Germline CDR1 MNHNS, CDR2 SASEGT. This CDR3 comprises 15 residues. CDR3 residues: CASSVLAGEGGEQYF. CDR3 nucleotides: TGTGCCAGCAGTGTATTAGCGGGAGAGGGAGGAGAGCAGTACTTC.

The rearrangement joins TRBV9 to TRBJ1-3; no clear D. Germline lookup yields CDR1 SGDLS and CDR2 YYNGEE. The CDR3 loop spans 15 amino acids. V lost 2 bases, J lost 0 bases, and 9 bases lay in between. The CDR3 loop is CASSVTGASGNTIYF. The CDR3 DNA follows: TGTGCCAGCAGCGTCACGGGAGCCTCTGGAAACACCATATATTTT.

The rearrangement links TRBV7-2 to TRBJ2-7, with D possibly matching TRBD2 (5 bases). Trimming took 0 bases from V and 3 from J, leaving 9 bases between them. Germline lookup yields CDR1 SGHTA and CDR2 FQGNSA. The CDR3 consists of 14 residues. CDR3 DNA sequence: TGTGCCAGCAGCTTAGCCCGGGAAAGCTACGAGCAGTACTTC. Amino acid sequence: CASSLARESYEQYF.

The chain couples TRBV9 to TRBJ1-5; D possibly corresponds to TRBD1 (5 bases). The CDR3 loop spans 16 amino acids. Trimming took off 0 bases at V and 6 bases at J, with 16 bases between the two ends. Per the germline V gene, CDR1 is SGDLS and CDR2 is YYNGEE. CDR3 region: CASSVGGLGGVQPQHF. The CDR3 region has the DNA TGTGCCAGCAGCGTAGGTGGGCTGGGGGGGGTTCAGCCCCAGCATTTT.

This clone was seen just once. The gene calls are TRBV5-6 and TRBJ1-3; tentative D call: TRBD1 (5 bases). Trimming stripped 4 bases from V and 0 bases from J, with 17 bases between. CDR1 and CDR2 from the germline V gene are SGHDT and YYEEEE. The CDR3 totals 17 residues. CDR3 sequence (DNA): TGTGCCAGCAGCCTTGCTGGGGCGGCCGGCTCTGGAAACACCATATATTTT. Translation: CASSLAGAAGSGNTIYF.

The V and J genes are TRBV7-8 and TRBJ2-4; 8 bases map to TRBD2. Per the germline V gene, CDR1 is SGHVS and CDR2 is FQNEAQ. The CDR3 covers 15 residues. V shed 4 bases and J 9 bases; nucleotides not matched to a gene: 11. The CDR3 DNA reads TGTGCCAGCAGCTCCAGCGGGAGCCAACGGCCCATTCAGTACTTC. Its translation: CASSSSGSQRPIQYF.

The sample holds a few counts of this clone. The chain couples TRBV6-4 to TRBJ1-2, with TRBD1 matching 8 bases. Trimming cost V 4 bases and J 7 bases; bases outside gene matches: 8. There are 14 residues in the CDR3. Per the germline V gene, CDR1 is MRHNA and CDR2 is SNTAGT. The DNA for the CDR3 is TGTGCCAGCAGTGTCACGGACAGGGCCGGTGGCTACACCTTC. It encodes CASSVTDRAGGYTF.

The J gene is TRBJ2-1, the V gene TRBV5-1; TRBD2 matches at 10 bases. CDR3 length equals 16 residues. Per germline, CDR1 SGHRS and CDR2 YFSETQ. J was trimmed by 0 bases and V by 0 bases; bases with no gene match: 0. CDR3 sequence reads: CASSLGTSGSYNEQFF. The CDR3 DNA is TGCGCCAGCAGCTTGGGGACTAGCGGCTCCTACAATGAGCAGTTCTTC.